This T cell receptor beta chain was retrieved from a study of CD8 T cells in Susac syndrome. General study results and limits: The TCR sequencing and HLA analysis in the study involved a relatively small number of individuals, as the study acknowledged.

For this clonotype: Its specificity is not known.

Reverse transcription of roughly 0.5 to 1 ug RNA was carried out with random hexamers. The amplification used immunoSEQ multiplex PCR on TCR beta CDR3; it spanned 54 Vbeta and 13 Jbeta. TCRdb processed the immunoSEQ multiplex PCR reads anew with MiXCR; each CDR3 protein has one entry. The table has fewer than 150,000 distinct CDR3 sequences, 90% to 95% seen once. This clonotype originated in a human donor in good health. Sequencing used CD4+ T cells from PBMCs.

CDR3 residues: CASSSLTGGGEQFF. The DNA for the CDR3 is TGTGCCAGTAGTAGCCTGACAGGGGGAGGTGAGCAGTTCTTC. The chain couples TRBV19 to TRBJ2-1; 9 bases align to TRBD1. Trimming took 4 bases from V and 9 from J; bases not matched to a gene: 7. The CDR3 length is 14 residues. The V gene's germline CDR1 is LNHDA and CDR2 SQIVND (reference sequence). The variable domain in full, with the rest retrieved from reference TRBV19 and TRBJ2-1, is DGGITQSPKYLFRKEGQNVTLSCEQNLNHDAMYWYRQDPGQGLRLIYYSQIVNDFQKGDIAEGYSVSREKKESFPLTVTSAQKNPTAFYLCASSSLTGGGEQFFGPGTRLTVL.